Following are 29 T cell receptor beta chains from one sample sequenced in a study of T cells after yellow fever vaccination (dated by TCRdb to between 2018 and 2021). The sample's treatment or condition, from its label and the paper: live attenuated yellow fever vaccine strain. To prepare the library, 5' RACE was applied. For sequencing, an Illumina HiSeq 2500 was employed. TCRdb handled the public reads itself, with Q25 trimming in fastp and clone calling in MiXCR, and kept productive beta chains. Entries are consolidated by CDR3 protein sequence, retaining the most common genes and DNA. The sample records 500,000 to 550,000 distinct CDR3 sequences, 20% to 25% of which are singletons. Roughly 16% of the sample lies in the top ten. The input for sequencing was PBMCs, taken less than 25 days after the first yellow fever vaccination. These receptors came from a man between 18 and 29 years old who received the YFV17D yellow fever vaccine.

This rearrangement joins TRBV2 to TRBJ2-7; 7 nucleotides line up with TRBD1. From germline, CDR1 is SNHLY and CDR2 FYNNEI. The length of the CDR3 is 14 residues. Germline trimming cut 4 bases from V and 5 bases from J; bases unmatched to any gene: 8. The CDR3 DNA follows: TGTGCCAGCAGTGTGGTAGGGGGCTGGGACGAGCAGTACTTC. Amino acid sequence: CASSVVGGWDEQYF.

The CDR3 region is CASSSPGGFGGELFF. CDR3 bases: TGTGCCAGCAGTTCGCCGGGGGGCTTCGGCGGGGAGCTGTTTTTT. The chain links TRBV6-2 or TRBV6-3 to TRBJ2-2; maybe TRBD2 (7 bases). The CDR3 extends over 15 amino acids. V lost 4 bases and J lost 7, with 16 bases in between. The germline CDR1 and CDR2 sequences are MNHEY and SVGEGT.

This clonotype was observed a handful of times. This chain joins TRBV6-2 or TRBV6-3 and TRBJ2-2, with unresolved D. Germline CDR1 reads MNHEY; CDR2 reads SVGEGT. The CDR3 length is 16 residues. V shed 2 bases and J shed 6 bases, with 16 bases lying between them. CDR3 nucleotides: TGTGCCAGCAGTTACGTGGCGGCCCCCGGGCCCGGGGAGCTGTTTTTT. Its protein product is CASSYVAAPGPGELFF.

This clonotype was observed a handful of times. The rearrangement uses TRBV27 and TRBJ2-3, with D possibly called TRBD1 or TRBD2 (5 bases each). V was trimmed by 1 base and J by 6 bases, leaving 8 bases between them. The CDR3 spans 13 residues. Germline V gene data show CDR1 as MNHEY and CDR2 as SMNVEV (reference sequence). The CDR3 nucleotides are TGTGCCAGCAGTTTATTGGGGGTGGATACGCAGTATTTT. Its translation is CASSLLGVDTQYF.

This clonotype was picked up a small number of times. The chain employs TRBV6-1 and TRBJ1-5; D might be TRBD1 (5 bases). The germline CDR1 and CDR2 sequences are MNHNS and SASEGT. V lost 6 bases, J lost 7 bases, and 16 bases lay in between. This CDR3 has 14 amino acids. CDR3 nucleotides: TGTGCCAGCAGCGCTGGGGGTACTTTACAGCCCCAGCATTTT. Encoded protein: CASSAGGTLQPQHF.

The V gene is TRBV6-5, the J gene TRBJ2-5; unclear D gene. The ends were cut back, 2 bases at V and 1 base at J, with 11 bases in the middle. The length of the CDR3 is 15 residues. CDR1 and CDR2 from the germline V gene are MNHEY and SVGAGI. The DNA of the CDR3 is TGTGCCAGCAGTTACGATCGCTTTCGCCAAGAGACCCAGTACTTC. Encoded protein: CASSYDRFRQETQYF.

This clonotype was seen only a few times. The chain has TRBV18 and TRBJ2-7, with 10 bases matching TRBD2. CDR1 KGHSH and CDR2 LQKENI come from the germline V gene. This CDR3 is 16 amino acids long. V dropped 3 bases and J dropped 1; count of bases not matched to a gene: 6. DNA of the CDR3: TGTGCCAGCTCACCCTATTCAGCGGGGGGGTCCTACGAGCAGTACTTC. Amino acids: CASSPYSAGGSYEQYF.

In its sample, this clonotype was seen a few times. The genes are TRBV9 and TRBJ2-3; no definite D call. The ends were cut back, 0 bases at V and 5 bases at J, with 13 bases in the middle. The CDR3 runs 15 residues. Germline V gene sequence: CDR1 SGDLS, CDR2 YYNGEE. CDR3: CASSVGVQLGDTQYF. The CDR3 coding sequence is TGTGCCAGCAGCGTAGGAGTACAGTTAGGAGATACGCAGTATTTT. Complete variable domain (other parts from reference TRBV9 and TRBJ2-3): DSGVTQTPKHLITATGQRVTLRCSPRSGDLSVYWYQQSLDQGLQFLIQYYNGEERAKGNILERFSAQQFPDLHSELNLSSLELGDSALYFCASSVGVQLGDTQYFGPGTRLTVL.

This clonotype was seen more than once but under ten times. The rearrangement joins TRBV10-3 to TRBJ2-2; D is uncertain. Germline assignment: CDR1 ENHRY and CDR2 SYGVKD. The CDR3 runs 14 residues. Trimming stripped 5 bases from V and 0 bases from J, with 7 bases between. This chain's CDR3 is CAISLPTNTGELFF. CDR3 in DNA: TGTGCCATCAGTCTACCAACGAACACCGGGGAGCTGTTTTTT.

V and J are TRBV6-2 or TRBV6-3 and TRBJ2-1; 8 nucleotides line up with TRBD1. J was trimmed by 7 bases and V by 2 bases; bases with no gene match: 7. Germline-derived CDR1 and CDR2 are MNHEY and SVGEGT. CDR3 length: 15 amino acids. The CDR3 loop is CASSYGGQGVNEQFF. CDR3 nucleotide sequence: TGTGCCAGCAGTTACGGTGGACAGGGAGTTAATGAGCAGTTCTTC.

This chain uses TRBV5-1 with TRBJ2-2; D perhaps matches TRBD1 (5 bases). V shed 2 bases and J shed 1 base, with 24 bases lying between them. Germline CDR1 and CDR2: SGHRS and YFSETQ. The CDR3 loop spans 20 amino acids. CDR3 protein: CASSFRGESGGLMNTGELFF. DNA for the CDR3: TGCGCCAGCAGCTTTAGGGGCGAATCGGGCGGCCTTATGAACACCGGGGAGCTGTTTTTT.

V usage is TRBV3-1 and J usage is TRBJ2-2; no reliable D call. Germline CDR1 and CDR2: LGHDT and YNNKEL (reference sequence). Deletions cut 5 bases from V and 4 bases from J, with 11 bases between. The CDR3 extends over 14 amino acids. The CDR3 nucleotides are TGTGCCAGCAGCTTCGGACGAAGCACCGGGGAGCTGTTTTTT. This translates into CASSFGRSTGELFF.

This clonotype was counted only a few times. J is TRBJ2-6 and V is TRBV27; perhaps TRBD1 as D (6 bases). Trimming stripped 2 bases from V and 2 bases from J, with 16 bases between. Per the germline V gene, CDR1 is MNHEY and CDR2 is SMNVEV (reference sequence). The CDR3 consists of 18 residues. The CDR3 reads CASSLQGRLKAGANVLTF. The DNA for the CDR3 is TGTGCCAGCAGTTTACAGGGGCGTCTAAAGGCTGGGGCCAACGTCCTGACTTTC.

This chain connects TRBV11-2 to TRBJ2-7, with 9 bases matching TRBD2. Germline CDR1 reads SGHAT; CDR2 reads FQNNGV. The V gene end was trimmed by 6 bases and the J gene end by 1 base; junction bases not matched to a gene: 7. The CDR3 runs to 15 residues. Here the CDR3 reads CASSFSGGGSYEQYF. CDR3 nucleotide sequence: TGTGCCAGCAGTTTTAGCGGGGGTGGATCCTACGAGCAGTACTTC.

CDR3 protein: CASSRVPALGGELFF. The CDR3 nucleotides are TGTGCCAGCAGCCGAGTCCCAGCTCTCGGCGGGGAGCTGTTTTTT. This chain uses TRBV4-2 with TRBJ2-2, with D unclear. This CDR3 is built from 15 residues. Germline loops: CDR1 LGHNA, CDR2 YNFKEQ. V was trimmed by 4 bases and J by 7 bases, leaving 16 bases between them.

This clonotype showed up just a few times. The chain links TRBV7-3 to TRBJ1-2; D is uncertain. This CDR3 is built from 13 residues. Trimming removed 5 bases at V and 1 base at J, with 8 bases between. CDR1 and CDR2 from the germline V gene are SGHTA and FQGTGA. This chain's CDR3 is CASSLDNNYGYTF. The CDR3 DNA is TGTGCCAGCAGCCTCGACAATAACTATGGCTACACCTTC.

This clonotype has just a few counts. V gene TRBV19 combines with J gene TRBJ2-5; D might be TRBD2 (5 bases). The germline CDR1 and CDR2 sequences are LNHDA and SQIVND (reference sequence). V was clipped by 1 base and J by 5 bases, with 14 bases between them. The CDR3 is 15 amino acids. DNA of the CDR3: TGTGCCAGTAGTATAGCTCGGCTAGCACGGGAGACCCAGTACTTC. Protein: CASSIARLARETQYF.

The V and J genes are TRBV12-3 or TRBV12-4 and TRBJ2-2; TRBD1 might be the D (5 bases). The CDR3 is 13 residues long. Trimming removed 4 bases from V and 5 bases from J, with 8 bases in between. The CDR3 spells CASSSRQTGELFF. CDR3 nucleotide sequence: TGTGCCAGCAGTTCCAGACAGACCGGGGAGCTGTTTTTT.

In the case of this clonotype: One end of the junction does not line up with germline, which may come from a read error. The V and J genes are TRBV2 and TRBJ2-2; TRBD2 agrees at 9 bases. The germline CDR1 and CDR2 sequences are SNHLY and FYNNEI. The CDR3 is 18 amino acids. This CDR3 is CAISAATLRGGLGGELFF. The CDR3 nucleotides are TGTGCCATCAGTGCCGCGACTTTGCGGGGGGGCCTCGGCGGGGAGCTGTTTTTT.

This clonotype turned up a few times. The V and J genes are TRBV5-1 and TRBJ1-4, with D maybe TRBD1 (6 bases). V was trimmed by 4 bases and J by 3 bases, leaving 19 bases between them. Per the germline V gene, CDR1 is SGHRS and CDR2 is YFSETQ. CDR3 length: 17 amino acids. In nucleotides, the CDR3 is TGCGCCAGCAGCGGGGGGCCAGGGCAATCGGCTAATGAAAAACTGTTTTTT. Translating it yields CASSGGPGQSANEKLFF. The full variable domain, its missing parts supplied by reference TRBV5-1 and TRBJ1-4, is KAGVTQTPRYLIKTRGQQVTLSCSPISGHRSVSWYQQTPGQGLQFLFEYFSETQRNKGNFPGRFSGRQFSNSRSEMNVSTLELGDSALYLCASSGGPGQSANEKLFFGSGTQLSVL.

The rearrangement joins TRBV5-4 to TRBJ2-4; TRBD1 might be the D (6 bases). Germline V gene lookup returns CDR1 SGHNT and CDR2 YYREEE (reference sequence). V was clipped by 0 bases and J by 8 bases, with 12 bases between them. The CDR3 is 14 residues long. The CDR3 nucleotides read TGTGCCAGCAGCTTGGATGCAGGGGTTTACATTCAGTACTTC. As protein: CASSLDAGVYIQYF.

This clonotype was seen only once. A much larger clone lies one base from this, so it may be a read error. The chain has TRBV5-1 and TRBJ2-3; 7 bases map to TRBD1. Germline V lookup: CDR1 SGHRS, CDR2 YFSETQ. The CDR3 runs to 14 residues. Here the CDR3 reads CASSLGQRTDAQYF. CDR3 DNA: TGCGCCAGCAGCCTGGGACAGCGCACAGATGCGCAGTATTTT.

This clonotype was recorded many times. The rearrangement uses TRBV6-1 and TRBJ1-3; perhaps TRBD1 as D (6 bases). CDR1 and CDR2 from the germline V gene are MNHNS and SASEGT. The CDR3 consists of 14 residues. Trimming stripped 5 bases from V and 0 bases from J, with 8 bases between. CDR3 amino acids: CASSQTGSGNTIYF. Written as DNA, the CDR3 is TGTGCCAGCAGTCAGACAGGCTCTGGAAACACCATATATTTT.

In this sample, this clonotype turned up many times. The gene calls are TRBV2 and TRBJ2-1, with D maybe TRBD2 (7 bases). Trimming took 6 bases from V and 8 from J, leaving 11 bases between them. From germline, CDR1 is SNHLY and CDR2 FYNNEI. The CDR3 has 12 amino acids. The CDR3 reads CASRRGGDEQFF. The CDR3 DNA sequence: TGTGCCAGCAGGAGGGGGGGGGATGAGCAGTTCTTC.

The chain combines TRBV7-9 with TRBJ2-3; 11 bases are a match to TRBD2. J gave up 5 bases and V 4 bases, and 8 bases lay outside the gene matches. From germline, CDR1 is SEHNR and CDR2 FQNEAQ (reference sequence). The CDR3 has 16 residues. CDR3 nucleotides: TGTGCCAGCAGCTGGGCTAGCGGGGGGCCGGAAGATACGCAGTATTTT. Its translation: CASSWASGGPEDTQYF.

V and J are TRBV5-1 and TRBJ2-2, with D possibly matching TRBD2 (5 bases). Deletions cut 2 bases from V and 6 bases from J, with 11 bases between. CDR3 size: 14 residues. CDR1 and CDR2 (germline): SGHRS, YFSETQ. The CDR3 is CASSFGLQAGELFF. DNA of the CDR3: TGCGCCAGCAGCTTCGGACTCCAGGCCGGGGAGCTGTTTTTT.

This chain links TRBV28 with TRBJ2-2; a possible D gene is TRBD2 (5 bases). CDR3 length equals 12 residues. V lost 6 bases and J 9 bases, leaving 11 bases between the germline ends. The germline CDR1 and CDR2 sequences are MDHEN and SYDVKM. Here the CDR3 reads CASRLGHRELFF. The CDR3 DNA reads as TGTGCCAGCAGACTAGGCCATCGGGAGCTGTTTTTT.

This clonotype was counted a few times. The chain recombines TRBV3-1 with TRBJ2-7, with D perhaps TRBD2 (5 bases). The CDR3 loop spans 15 amino acids. Germline CDR1 and CDR2: LGHDT and YNNKEL (reference sequence). Trimming removed 5 bases from V and 5 bases from J, with 19 bases in between. CDR3 residues: CASSARARFLNEQYF. CDR3 DNA: TGTGCCAGCAGCGCGCGGGCAAGGTTTTTGAACGAGCAGTACTTC.

The chain is built from TRBV6-1 and TRBJ2-5, with 9 bases aligning to TRBD2. J lost 4 bases, V lost 6 bases, and 12 bases had no gene match. There are 16 residues in the CDR3. In germline, CDR1 is MNHNS, CDR2 SASEGT. The DNA of the CDR3 is TGTGCCAGCAGCCACGCGGGGGGGCCTCTTGGAGAGACCCAGTACTTC. Protein sequence: CASSHAGGPLGETQYF.